This TCR beta chain was captured by sequencing in a study of blood T cell repertoires in COVID-19. The CDR3 extends over 13 amino acids. Germline V CDR1 and CDR2: SSHAT, FNYEAQ (reference sequence). TCRdb's copy holds only in-frame clones and misses some; the assay was immunoSEQ multiplex PCR. The repertoire holds 110,000 to 150,000 clones, with around 90% as singletons. As to this clone: A junction boundary mismatches the germline segment, possibly from a read error.

The chain combines TRBV7-7 with TRBJ1-1; D not certain. This sequence originates from a woman of 80 years or more with acute or convalescent COVID-19. Source material: peripheral blood. CDR3 DNA: TGTGCTAGCAGCTTCGGGAAGAACACTGAAGCTTTCTTT. The encoded protein is CASSFGKNTEAFF.